These 17 T cell receptor beta chains share one sample of origin, sequenced in a study of human T cells and chemical hapten exposure (TCRdb year 2021). The sample's time point, from its label and the paper: patch test 2, 6 weeks after DPC sensitization. Per the publication, the treatment or condition label means: therapeutic diphenylcyclopropenone sensitization with weekly scalp DPC. The method behind the library was RACE. TCRdb names NextSeq 500 as the instrument used. Through fastp at Q25 and MiXCR, TCRdb rebuilt clones from the public reads, retaining in-frame beta chains. Rows with a matching CDR3 protein are joined into one entry that keeps the most common DNA and genes. The sample table lists approximately 120,000 distinct CDR3 sequences, 9% to 9.5% of them with a count of one. In total, the top ten clones hold about 3% of the sample. Material: whole blood, obtained in connection with sensitization to the hapten diphenylcyclopropenone (DPC). The receptors were sampled from a woman aged 35 to 49 with alopecia areata. Some clones in this sample may be carry-over from other donors' samples.

The gene calls are TRBV25-1 and TRBJ2-3; the D call may be TRBD1 or TRBD2 (5 bases each). Between the trimmed V and J ends, which lost 3 bases and 7 bases, there was a span of 20 bases. This CDR3 is built from 16 residues. Germline lookup yields CDR1 MGHDK and CDR2 SYGVNS. The CDR3 sequence is CASSDGGAAGWNTQYF. DNA for the CDR3: TGTGCCAGCAGTGATGGGGGAGCGGCGGGTTGGAATACGCAGTATTTT.

This clonotype was seen at least ten times. The chain couples TRBV20-1 to TRBJ2-5, with TRBD2 identical over 8 bases. Germline V gene sequence: CDR1 DFQATT, CDR2 SNEGSKA (reference sequence). With V trimmed by 3 bases and J by 5 bases, 2 bases remained unmatched. This CDR3 comprises 12 residues. The CDR3 DNA sequence: TGCAGTGCTAGCGGGGGGGCGGAGACCCAGTACTTC. Protein: CSASGGAETQYF.

DNA for the CDR3: TGTGCCAGCCGAGCAGGGCGCACCTATGGCTACACCTTC. Its protein product is CASRAGRTYGYTF. This rearrangement joins TRBV5-6 to TRBJ1-2; maybe TRBD1 (5 bases). Germline V gene data show CDR1 as SGHDT and CDR2 as YYEEEE. Trimming took off 7 bases at V and 4 bases at J, with 14 bases between the two ends. CDR3 size: 13 residues.

The CDR3 reads CASSQAGTYGYTF. In DNA form, the CDR3 reads TGCGCCAGCAGCCAAGCTGGGACCTATGGCTACACCTTC. The V and J genes are TRBV4-3 and TRBJ1-2; weak D call: TRBD1 (5 bases). CDR1 and CDR2 from the germline V gene are LGHNA and YSLEER. V shed 1 base and J shed 4 bases, with 7 bases lying between them. The CDR3 has 13 amino acids.

The V gene is TRBV6-4, the J gene TRBJ2-3, with 9 bases that match TRBD2. The CDR3 length is 17 residues. V lost 7 bases to trimming and J lost 1 base; unmatched junction nucleotides: 12. CDR1 and CDR2 (germline): MRHNA, SNTAGT. CDR3 nucleotide sequence: TGTGCCAGCAATATCGCCCGGACTAGCGTCTGCACAGATACGCAGTATTTT. Translation: CASNIARTSVCTDTQYF.

This clonotype was seen at least ten times. V and J are TRBV12-3 or TRBV12-4 and TRBJ1-4; possible D gene TRBD1, 5 bases. The CDR3 has 15 residues. V lost 6 bases to trimming and J lost 4 bases, with 15 bases between them. The chain's CDR3 is CASSRGSGVNEKLFF. The CDR3 nucleotides are TGTGCCAGCAGCCGGGGGTCCGGGGTTAATGAAAAACTGTTTTTT.

V usage is TRBV6-2 or TRBV6-3 and J usage is TRBJ2-7, with a possible D match to TRBD2 (6 bases). Germline V gene sequence: CDR1 MNHEY, CDR2 SVGEGT. V shed 5 bases and J shed 7 bases, with 18 bases lying between them. This CDR3 is 14 amino acids long. For the CDR3, the DNA is TGTGCCAGCAGTATTGGACTGTCCGGGAGTGAGCAGTACTTC. As protein: CASSIGLSGSEQYF.

The table lists this clonotype with many counts. The V and J genes are TRBV5-1 and TRBJ1-1; possible D gene TRBD1, 6 bases. CDR3 length equals 13 residues. The V gene lost 7 bases and the J gene lost 1 base, with 11 bases spanning the gap. CDR1 and CDR2 (germline): SGHRS, YFSETQ. The CDR3 loop is CASSEQGNTEAFF. CDR3 nucleotides: TGCGCCAGCTCCGAACAGGGGAACACTGAAGCTTTCTTT.

A few counts support this clonotype. This sequence joins TRBV19 and TRBJ2-4; tentatively, D is TRBD2 (5 bases). This CDR3 region has 16 residues. The V gene lost 0 bases and the J gene lost 6 bases, with 15 bases spanning the gap. CDR1 and CDR2 (germline): LNHDA, SQIVND (reference sequence). The CDR3 DNA reads as TGTGCCAGTAGTATAGAGGCGGGCAGTGGGGTAAACATTCAGTACTTC. Residues: CASSIEAGSGVNIQYF. Full variable domain (outside the CDR3, taken from reference TRBV19 and TRBJ2-4): DGGITQSPKYLFRKEGQNVTLSCEQNLNHDAMYWYRQDPGQGLRLIYYSQIVNDFQKGDIAEGYSVSREKKESFPLTVTSAQKNPTAFYLCASSIEAGSGVNIQYFGAGTRLSVL.

The rearrangement uses TRBV7-2 and TRBJ1-3, with unresolved D. CDR1 is SGHTA, CDR2 FQGNSA, per germline. V dropped 1 base and J dropped 0 bases, with 7 bases sitting between them. The CDR3 is 15 residues long. In DNA, the CDR3 is TGTGCCAGCAGCTTAGGTCTGGGCTCTGGAAACACCATATATTTT. Protein: CASSLGLGSGNTIYF.

This clonotype was detected many times. The DNA for the CDR3 is TGTGCCAGCAGTTTAGCCCCGGGACAGGCCTCCTACGAGCAGTACTTC. This encodes CASSLAPGQASYEQYF. The chain recombines TRBV12-3 or TRBV12-4 with TRBJ2-7; TRBD1 aligns across 8 bases. The V and J ends lost 0 bases and 0 bases, in that order; junction bases with no gene match: 4. This CDR3 contains 16 residues.

The chain recombines TRBV7-2 with TRBJ2-3; D gene ambiguous. V lost 4 bases and J 0 bases, leaving 5 bases between the germline ends. CDR3 length: 13 amino acids. Germline V gene sequence: CDR1 SGHTA, CDR2 FQGNSA. This CDR3 is CASSSLSTDTQYF. The CDR3 DNA reads as TGTGCCAGCAGCTCCCTTAGCACAGATACGCAGTATTTT.

This clonotype was seen just once. It may be a read error: a sequence one base away is much more abundant. This CDR3 reads CASSQDPSGARYF. The CDR3 nucleotides are TGCGCCAGCAGCCAAGATCCAAGCGGGGCGCGGTATTTT. The chain joins TRBV4-3 to TRBJ2-3; 7 nucleotides agree with TRBD2. CDR1 and CDR2 from the germline V gene are LGHNA and YSLEER. V shed 0 bases, J shed 14 bases, and the junction held 8 bases outside the gene matches. This CDR3 contains 13 residues.

The chain employs TRBV10-3 and TRBJ2-7; no clear D. Trimming stripped 3 bases from V and 3 bases from J, with 3 bases between. The germline CDR1 and CDR2 sequences are ENHRY and SYGVKD. The CDR3 totals 11 residues. CDR3: CAISDHYEQYF. As DNA, the CDR3 is TGTGCCATCAGTGACCACTACGAGCAGTACTTC.

This clonotype was counted ten times or more. The chain couples TRBV7-9 to TRBJ2-4; TRBD2 aligns across 14 bases. The CDR3 loop spans 16 amino acids. Germline V gene data show CDR1 as SEHNR and CDR2 as FQNEAQ (reference sequence). The V segment lost 8 bases and the J segment 4 bases; nucleotides outside the gene matches: 7. CDR3 bases: TGTGCCAGCGGATCGGGACTAGCGGGGGAGAAAAACATTCAGTACTTC. It specifies CASGSGLAGEKNIQYF.

As concerns this clonotype: Given a much more abundant clone one base away, this may be a read error. The rearrangement joins TRBV10-3 to TRBJ2-3; 11 bases line up with TRBD2. The length of the CDR3 is 15 residues. CDR1 and CDR2 from the germline V gene are ENHRY and SYGVKD. The DNA for the CDR3 is TGTGCCATCAGTCGACTAGCGGGAAGCACAGATACGCGGTATTTT. It yields the protein CAISRLAGSTDTRYF.

This clonotype was counted only a few times. The rearrangement uses TRBV5-6 and TRBJ1-1; the D is unclear. Germline V gives CDR1 SGHDT, CDR2 YYEEEE. The ends were cut back, 0 bases at V and 6 bases at J, with 18 bases in the middle. CDR3 length: 16 residues. CDR3 protein: CASSLAPVSPGAEAFF. CDR3 sequence (DNA): TGTGCCAGCAGCTTGGCCCCTGTATCCCCGGGCGCTGAAGCTTTCTTT.